These 18 T cell receptor beta chains were sequenced from one sample in a study of blood T cell repertoires in COVID-19. Sequenced by immunoSEQ multiplex PCR; TCRdb stores in-frame clones only, minus some. The data contain about 190,000 clones, about nine tenths of them seen just once; the ten biggest clones take up around 7%. The sequenced sample was peripheral blood. Source of these receptors: a middle-aged man with acute or convalescent COVID-19.

The chain recombines TRBV5-6 with TRBJ2-5; 9 positions match TRBD2. Germline V gene lookup returns CDR1 SGHDT and CDR2 YYEEEE. The CDR3 is 14 residues long. V lost 4 bases to trimming and J lost 4 bases; unmatched junction nucleotides: 5. The CDR3 nucleotides read TGTGCCAGCAGCAATAGCGGGGGTGTAGAGACCCAGTACTTC. Translation gives CASSNSGGVETQYF.

This chain connects TRBV12-3 or TRBV12-4 to TRBJ1-4; D gene uncertain. V was trimmed by 8 bases and J by 11 bases, leaving 9 bases between them. The CDR3 has 10 residues. The CDR3 loop reads CASAGEKLFF. CDR3 coding DNA: TGTGCCAGCGCTGGGGAGAAACTGTTTTTT.

The V and J genes are TRBV7-2 and TRBJ1-5; 7 bases fit TRBD1. The CDR3 totals 16 residues. The V gene end was trimmed by 5 bases and the J gene end by 5 bases; junction bases not matched to a gene: 12. Germline assignment: CDR1 SGHTA and CDR2 FQGNSA. The CDR3 DNA sequence: TGTGCCAGCAGCCCAGGGGGTTACCTAGCCTATCAGCCCCAGCATTTT. Amino acids: CASSPGGYLAYQPQHF.

The chain couples TRBV18 to TRBJ2-3; a weak D match, TRBD1 (5 bases). This CDR3 region has 14 residues. Germline CDR1 and CDR2: KGHSH and LQKENI. V dropped 4 bases and J dropped 3 bases, with 11 bases sitting between them. This chain's CDR3 is CASSRWGPTDTQYF. The DNA for the CDR3 is TGTGCCAGCTCACGGTGGGGCCCAACAGATACGCAGTATTTT. Full variable domain (remainder filled in from reference TRBV18 and TRBJ2-3): NAGVMQNPRHLVRRRGQEARLRCSPMKGHSHVYWYRQLPEEGLKFMVYLQKENIIDESGMPKERFSAEFPKEGPSILRIQQVVRGDSAAYFCASSRWGPTDTQYFGPGTRLTVL.

This sequence joins TRBV4-1 and TRBJ2-7; the match to TRBD2 covers 8 bases. CDR1 MGHRA and CDR2 YSYEKL come from the germline V gene. V gave up 3 bases and J gave up 4 bases; unmatched junction bases: 8. There are 15 residues in the CDR3. The CDR3 DNA is TGCGCCAGCAGCCAGGGTCCCGGGGGGGATTACGAGCAGTACTTC. Its protein is CASSQGPGGDYEQYF.

The chain combines TRBV15 with TRBJ1-4, with D perhaps matching TRBD1 (5 bases). Per the germline V gene, CDR1 is LNHNV and CDR2 is YYDKDF (reference sequence). V dropped 1 base and J dropped 8 bases, with 14 bases sitting between them. The CDR3 spans 15 residues. CDR3 sequence (DNA): TGTGCCACCAGCAGAGCTAGGCAGGGATGGGAAAAACTGTTTTTT. Translated, it gives CATSRARQGWEKLFF.

The chain recombines TRBV28 with TRBJ1-5; 7 nucleotides match TRBD1. With 8 bases clipped from V and 7 bases from J, the junction kept 11 bases outside the gene matches. There are 14 residues in the CDR3. Germline loops: CDR1 MDHEN, CDR2 SYDVKM. The CDR3 bases are TGTGCCAGCTACAGCACAGGGGATGAACAGCCCCAGCATTTT. Its protein product is CASYSTGDEQPQHF.

This clone is a singleton in its sample. This chain connects TRBV5-8 to TRBJ1-3; D gene uncertain. This CDR3 has 16 residues. Germline V gives CDR1 SGHTS, CDR2 YDEGEE. V was pared by 0 bases and J by 4 bases, with 14 bases between. CDR3 sequence: CASSLDGSPRGNTIYF. The CDR3, as DNA: TGTGCCAGCAGCTTGGACGGATCTCCGCGGGGAAACACCATATATTTT.

This clone was seen only a few times. V is TRBV6-5 and J is TRBJ1-6; weak D call: TRBD1 (6 bases). Germline lookup yields CDR1 MNHEY and CDR2 SVGAGI. V was shortened by 6 bases and J by 9 bases, with 18 bases between the two germline ends. This CDR3 has 15 residues. CDR3 residues: CASSLRTVGSSPLHF. DNA of the CDR3: TGTGCCAGCAGCCTGAGGACAGTGGGTTCTTCACCCCTCCACTTT.

The V call is TRBV18, the J call TRBJ1-3; D may be TRBD1 (6 bases). Per germline, CDR1 KGHSH and CDR2 LQKENI. Trimming took off 0 bases at V and 2 bases at J, with 8 bases between the two ends. The CDR3 spans 15 residues. This CDR3 reads CASSPPQGAGNTIYF. DNA for the CDR3: TGTGCCAGCTCACCACCACAGGGTGCTGGAAACACCATATATTTT.

This chain uses TRBV30 with TRBJ2-5, with a weak D call TRBD2 (7 bases). The CDR3 length is 18 residues. CDR1 and CDR2 from the germline V gene are GTSNPN and SVGIG (reference sequence). V lost 2 bases and J 5 bases, leaving 27 bases between the germline ends. The CDR3 coding sequence is TGTGCCTGGAGTTTAGGGGCGGGGGCCTTAGTATCGGGCGAGACCCAGTACTTC. This codes for CAWSLGAGALVSGETQYF.

J is TRBJ2-3 and V is TRBV28; D gene unclear. Germline V lookup: CDR1 MDHEN, CDR2 SYDVKM. The CDR3 extends over 14 amino acids. V lost 4 bases, J lost 5 bases, and 13 bases lay in between. CDR3 nucleotides: TGTGCCAGCAGTTCCCATTTCGGCGGAGATACGCAGTATTTT. It encodes CASSSHFGGDTQYF.

V and J are TRBV19 and TRBJ1-1; a possible D gene is TRBD1 (5 bases). V was shortened by 7 bases and J by 0 bases, with 15 bases between the two germline ends. The CDR3 covers 15 residues. Per germline, CDR1 LNHDA and CDR2 SQIVND (reference sequence). The CDR3 nucleotides read TGTGCCAGTATCACCCCGGGGGAAGTGAACACTGAAGCTTTCTTT. As protein: CASITPGEVNTEAFF.

The CDR3 loop is CASSRGGPGYEQYF. The CDR3 nucleotides are TGTGCCAGCAGCCGAGGCGGGCCCGGCTACGAGCAGTACTTC. This chain joins TRBV5-4 and TRBJ2-7; the D gene is possibly TRBD2 (5 bases). The CDR3 sequence is 14 residues long. CDR1 and CDR2 from the germline V gene are SGHNT and YYREEE (reference sequence). V was clipped by 4 bases and J by 3 bases, with 14 bases between them.

The rearrangement uses TRBV5-6 and TRBJ1-1; no reliable D call. This CDR3 spans 18 amino acids. Germline CDR1 and CDR2: SGHDT and YYEEEE. V lost 0 bases and J 5 bases, leaving 23 bases between the germline ends. DNA for the CDR3: TGTGCCAGCAGCTTGGTGGGTAGCTCGACGTCGCGGTATACTGAAGCTTTCTTT. This translates into CASSLVGSSTSRYTEAFF.

As DNA, the CDR3 is TGTGCCAGCAGCTTGGGGACAGGGGGCGATGGCTACACCTTC. Its translation is CASSLGTGGDGYTF. The chain carries TRBV5-8 and TRBJ1-2; 11 bases line up with TRBD1. J lost 6 bases, V lost 0 bases, and 1 base had no gene match. This CDR3 has 14 residues. Germline V gene data show CDR1 as SGHTS and CDR2 as YDEGEE.

The chain is built from TRBV28 and TRBJ1-1, with TRBD1 as a possible D gene (6 bases). The CDR3 loop spans 18 amino acids. The V gene's germline CDR1 is MDHEN and CDR2 SYDVKM. V lost 3 bases and J 0 bases, leaving 20 bases between the germline ends. Here the CDR3 DNA reads TGTGCCAGCAGTTTTCCCCCCCTGACAGGCTACATGAACACTGAAGCTTTCTTT. It yields the protein CASSFPPLTGYMNTEAFF.

Note on this clone: The conserved phenylalanine or tryptophan normally closing the CDR3 is absent here, so this likely arose from a read error. The DNA is omitted, as the CDR3 cannot be located on it reliably, and the CDR3 follows TCRdb's listing. This chain joins TRBV7-9 and TRBJ2-6; TRBD1, the D gene given by the table, was not confirmed from the DNA. Termini included, the CDR3 measures 13 amino acids. CDR1 SEHNR and CDR2 FQNEAQ come from the germline V gene (reference sequence). The CDR3 sequence is CASSLGARVSRQG.